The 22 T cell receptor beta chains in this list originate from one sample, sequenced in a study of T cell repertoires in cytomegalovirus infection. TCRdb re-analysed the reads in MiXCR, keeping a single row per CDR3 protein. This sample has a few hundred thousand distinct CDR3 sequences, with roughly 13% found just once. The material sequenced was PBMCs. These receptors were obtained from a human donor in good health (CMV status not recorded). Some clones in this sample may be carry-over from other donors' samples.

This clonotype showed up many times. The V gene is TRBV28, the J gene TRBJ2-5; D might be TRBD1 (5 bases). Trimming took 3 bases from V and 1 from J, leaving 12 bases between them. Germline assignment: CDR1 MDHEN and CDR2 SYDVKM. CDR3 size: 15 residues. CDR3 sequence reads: CASSFSDILQETQYF. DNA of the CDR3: TGTGCCAGCAGTTTCTCGGACATACTCCAAGAGACCCAGTACTTC.

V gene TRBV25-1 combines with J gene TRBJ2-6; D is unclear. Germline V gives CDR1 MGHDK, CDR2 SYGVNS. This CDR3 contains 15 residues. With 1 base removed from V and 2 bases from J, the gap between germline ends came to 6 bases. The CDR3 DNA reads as TGTGCCAGCAGTGAATTGGGTCCTGGGGCCAACGTCCTGACTTTC. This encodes CASSELGPGANVLTF.

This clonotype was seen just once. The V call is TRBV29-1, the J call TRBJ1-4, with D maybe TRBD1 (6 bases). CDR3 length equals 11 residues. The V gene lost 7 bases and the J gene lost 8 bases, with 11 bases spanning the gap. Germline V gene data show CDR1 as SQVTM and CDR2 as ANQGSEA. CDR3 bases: TGCAGCGCCCGGGACATGGAAAAACTGTTTTTT. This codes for CSARDMEKLFF.

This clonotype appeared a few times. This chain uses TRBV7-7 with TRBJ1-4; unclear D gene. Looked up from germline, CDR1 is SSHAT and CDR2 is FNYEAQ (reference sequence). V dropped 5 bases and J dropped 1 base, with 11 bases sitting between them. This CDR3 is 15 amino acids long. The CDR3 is CASSLRRGTNEKLFF. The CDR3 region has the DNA TGTGCCAGCAGCCTCCGACGGGGAACTAATGAAAAACTGTTTTTT.

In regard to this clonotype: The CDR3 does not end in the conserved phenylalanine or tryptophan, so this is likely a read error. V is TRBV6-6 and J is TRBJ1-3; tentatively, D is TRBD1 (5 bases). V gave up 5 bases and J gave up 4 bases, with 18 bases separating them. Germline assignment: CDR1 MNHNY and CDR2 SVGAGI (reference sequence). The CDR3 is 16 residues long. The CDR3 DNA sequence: TGTGCCAGCAGTGCCCGGGACCCCATATTGGGAAACACCATATATGTT. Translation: CASSARDPILGNTIYV.

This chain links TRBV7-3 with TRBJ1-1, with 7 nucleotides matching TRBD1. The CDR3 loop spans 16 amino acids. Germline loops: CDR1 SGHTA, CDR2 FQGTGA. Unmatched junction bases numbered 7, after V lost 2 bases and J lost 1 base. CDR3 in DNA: TGTGCCAGCAGCTTACAAGGGGGCAAGGGGAACACTGAAGCTTTCTTT. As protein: CASSLQGGKGNTEAFF.

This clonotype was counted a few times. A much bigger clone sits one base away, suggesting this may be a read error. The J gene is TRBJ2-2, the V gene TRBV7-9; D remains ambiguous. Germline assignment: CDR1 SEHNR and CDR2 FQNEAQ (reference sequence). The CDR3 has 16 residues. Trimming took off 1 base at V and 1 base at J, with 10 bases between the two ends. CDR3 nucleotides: TGTGCCAGCAGCTTAGGAGTAGGGCGGAACACCGGGGAGCTGTTTTTT. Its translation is CASSLGVGRNTGELFF.

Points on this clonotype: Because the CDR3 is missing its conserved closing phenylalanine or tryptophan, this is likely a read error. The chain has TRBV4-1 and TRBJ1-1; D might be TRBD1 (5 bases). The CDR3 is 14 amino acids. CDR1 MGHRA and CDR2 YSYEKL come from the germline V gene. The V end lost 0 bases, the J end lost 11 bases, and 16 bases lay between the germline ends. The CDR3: CASSQDEQVPVAFL. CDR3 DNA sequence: TGCGCCAGCAGCCAAGACGAACAGGTCCCGGTGGCTTTCTTA.

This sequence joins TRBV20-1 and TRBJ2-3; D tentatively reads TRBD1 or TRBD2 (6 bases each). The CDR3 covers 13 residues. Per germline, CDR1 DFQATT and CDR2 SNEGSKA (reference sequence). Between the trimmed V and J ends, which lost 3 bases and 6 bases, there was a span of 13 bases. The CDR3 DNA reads TGCAGTGCTAGTTGGGGGGCAGAGGATACGCAGTATTTT. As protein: CSASWGAEDTQYF.

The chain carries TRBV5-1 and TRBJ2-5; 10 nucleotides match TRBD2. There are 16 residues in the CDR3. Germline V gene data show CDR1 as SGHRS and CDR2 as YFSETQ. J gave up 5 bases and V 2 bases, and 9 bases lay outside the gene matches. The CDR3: CASSFNSGGAKETQYF. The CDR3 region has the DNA TGCGCCAGCAGCTTCAACAGCGGGGGGGCTAAGGAGACCCAGTACTTC.

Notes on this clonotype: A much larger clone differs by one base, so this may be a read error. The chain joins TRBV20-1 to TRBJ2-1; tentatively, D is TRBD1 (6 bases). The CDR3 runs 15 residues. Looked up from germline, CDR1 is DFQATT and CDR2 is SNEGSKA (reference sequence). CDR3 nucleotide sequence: TGCAGTGCTAGAAACCCAGGGTATGGGGACAATGGGCAGTTCTTC. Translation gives CSARNPGYGDNGQFF.

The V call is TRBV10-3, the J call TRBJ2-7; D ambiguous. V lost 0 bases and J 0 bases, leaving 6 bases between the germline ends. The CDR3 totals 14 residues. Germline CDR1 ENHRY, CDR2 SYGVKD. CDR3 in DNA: TGTGCCATCAGTGAGTCTCTGGACTCCTACGAGCAGTACTTC. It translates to CAISESLDSYEQYF.

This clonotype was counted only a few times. CDR3: CASSPTGKRDTQYF. CDR3 bases: TGTGCCAGCAGCCCTACCGGGAAAAGAGATACGCAGTATTTT. V gene TRBV7-9 combines with J gene TRBJ2-3; perhaps TRBD2 as D (5 bases). V shed 5 bases and J shed 5 bases, with 14 bases lying between them. The CDR3 is 14 amino acids. CDR1 SEHNR and CDR2 FQNEAQ come from the germline V gene (reference sequence). The full variable domain, rest sourced from reference TRBV7-9 and TRBJ2-3, is DTGVSQNPRHKITKRGQNVTFRCDPISEHNRLYWYRQTLGQGPEFLTYFQNEAQLEKSRLLSDRFSAERPKGSFSTLEIQRTEQGDSAMYLCASSPTGKRDTQYFGPGTRLTVL.

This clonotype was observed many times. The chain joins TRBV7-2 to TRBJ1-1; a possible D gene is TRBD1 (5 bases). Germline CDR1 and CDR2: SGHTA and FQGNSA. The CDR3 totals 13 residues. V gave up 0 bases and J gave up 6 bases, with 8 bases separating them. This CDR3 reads CASSLALRAEAFF. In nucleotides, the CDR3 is TGTGCCAGCAGCTTAGCGCTCAGGGCTGAAGCTTTCTTT.

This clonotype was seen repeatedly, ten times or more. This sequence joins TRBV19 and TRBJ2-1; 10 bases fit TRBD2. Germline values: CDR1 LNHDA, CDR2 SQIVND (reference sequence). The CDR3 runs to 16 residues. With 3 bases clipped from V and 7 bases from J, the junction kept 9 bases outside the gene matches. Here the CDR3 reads CASSIGLAGAINEQFF. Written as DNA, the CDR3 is TGTGCCAGTAGTATTGGGCTAGCGGGGGCTATTAATGAGCAGTTCTTC.

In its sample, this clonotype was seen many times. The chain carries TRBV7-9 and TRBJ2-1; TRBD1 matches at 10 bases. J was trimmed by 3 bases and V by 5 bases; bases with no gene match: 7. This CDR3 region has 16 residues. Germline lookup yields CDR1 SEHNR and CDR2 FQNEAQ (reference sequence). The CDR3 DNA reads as TGTGCCAGCAGCCCACGACAGGGGGCGAGCTACAATGAGCAGTTCTTC. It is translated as CASSPRQGASYNEQFF.

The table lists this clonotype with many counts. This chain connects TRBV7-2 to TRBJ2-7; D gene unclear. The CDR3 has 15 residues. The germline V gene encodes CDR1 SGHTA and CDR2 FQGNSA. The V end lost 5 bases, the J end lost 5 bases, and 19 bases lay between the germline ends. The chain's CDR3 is CASSPSIAGSHEQYF. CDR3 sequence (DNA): TGTGCCAGCAGCCCATCAATCGCAGGTTCCCACGAGCAGTACTTC. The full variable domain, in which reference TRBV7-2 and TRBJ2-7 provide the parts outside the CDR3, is GAGVSQSPSNKVTEKGKDVELRCDPISGHTALYWYRQSLGQGLEFLIYFQGNSAPDKSGLPSDRFSAERTGGSVSTLTIQRTQQEDSAVYLCASSPSIAGSHEQYFGPGTRLTVT.

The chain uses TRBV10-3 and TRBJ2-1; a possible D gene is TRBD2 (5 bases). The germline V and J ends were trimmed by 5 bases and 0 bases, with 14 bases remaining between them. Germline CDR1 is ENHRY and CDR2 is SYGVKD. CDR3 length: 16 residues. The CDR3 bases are TGTGCCATCAGTCGTGTTACTGGGAGCTCCTACAATGAGCAGTTCTTC. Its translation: CAISRVTGSSYNEQFF.

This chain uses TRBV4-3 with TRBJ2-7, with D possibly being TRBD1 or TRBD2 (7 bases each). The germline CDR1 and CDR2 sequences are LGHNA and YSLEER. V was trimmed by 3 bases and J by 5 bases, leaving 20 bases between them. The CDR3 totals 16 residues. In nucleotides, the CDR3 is TGCGCCAGCAGCCAGATGGGAGGGGGCGCTCGGAACGAGCAGTACTTC. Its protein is CASSQMGGGARNEQYF.

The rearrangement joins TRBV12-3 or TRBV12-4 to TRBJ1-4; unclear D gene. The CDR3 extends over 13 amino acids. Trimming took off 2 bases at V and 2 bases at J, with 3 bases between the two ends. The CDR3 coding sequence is TGTGCCAGCAGTTTATTTACTAATGAAAAACTGTTTTTT. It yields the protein CASSLFTNEKLFF.

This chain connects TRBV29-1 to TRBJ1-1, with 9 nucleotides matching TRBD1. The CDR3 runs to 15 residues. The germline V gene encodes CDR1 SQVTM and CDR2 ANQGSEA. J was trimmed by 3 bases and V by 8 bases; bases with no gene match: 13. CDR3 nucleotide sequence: TGCAGCTTCGCCGGGACAGGGATCGGGGACACTGAAGCTTTCTTT. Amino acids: CSFAGTGIGDTEAFF. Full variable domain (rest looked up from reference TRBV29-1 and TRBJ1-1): SAVISQKPSRDICQRGTSLTIQCQVDSQVTMMFWYRQQPGQSLTLIATANQGSEATYESGFVIDKFPISRPNLTFSTLTVSNMSPEDSSIYLCSFAGTGIGDTEAFFGQGTRLTVV.

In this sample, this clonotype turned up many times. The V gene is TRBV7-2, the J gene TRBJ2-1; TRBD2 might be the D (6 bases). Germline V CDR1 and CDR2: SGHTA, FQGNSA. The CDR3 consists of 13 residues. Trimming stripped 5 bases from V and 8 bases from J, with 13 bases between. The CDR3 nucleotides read TGTGCCAGCAGCCCCAGACTAGGCTATGAGCAGTTCTTC. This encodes CASSPRLGYEQFF.